The 9 T cell receptor beta chains listed next were all sequenced from one sample in a study of cytotoxic CD8 clonotypes in ibrutinib-treated CLL. Method: immunoSEQ multiplex PCR; TCRdb's copy keeps in-frame clones and lacks some. The top ten clones hold 34% of a sample with some 14,000 clones, about 55% of them seen once. Sequencing was performed on PBMCs, taken at an approximately 23-month disease-progression time point, from a patient treated with ibrutinib. These receptors were taken from a human donor with chronic lymphocytic leukemia.

This clone was counted once. The chain has TRBV6-1 and TRBJ1-2; the match to TRBD1 covers 7 bases. The CDR3 has 14 amino acids. Germline CDR1 and CDR2: MNHNS and SASEGT. V gave up 3 bases and J gave up 6 bases; unmatched junction bases: 7. In nucleotides, the CDR3 is TGTGCCAGCAGTGAGCGGACAGGCATAAATGGCTACACCTTC. It encodes CASSERTGINGYTF.

The J gene is TRBJ2-1, the V gene TRBV4-1; possibly TRBD2 for D (6 bases). Per the germline V gene, CDR1 is MGHRA and CDR2 is YSYEKL. The V and J ends lost 4 bases and 12 bases respectively, with 16 bases between them. The CDR3 contains 13 residues. This CDR3 is CASSRWRGEGQFF. The CDR3 coding sequence is TGCGCCAGCAGCCGTTGGCGCGGGGAAGGGCAGTTCTTC.

This chain uses TRBV6-1 with TRBJ2-6, with 7 bases lining up with TRBD1. The germline V gene encodes CDR1 MNHNS and CDR2 SASEGT. The CDR3 contains 15 residues. Losses at the gene ends were 5 bases for V and 0 bases for J; bases not matched to a gene: 1. The chain's CDR3 is CASSPGGSGANVLTF. In DNA form, the CDR3 reads TGTGCCAGCAGTCCAGGGGGCTCTGGGGCCAACGTCCTGACTTTC.

The V gene is TRBV7-9, the J gene TRBJ2-7, with no clear D. This CDR3 contains 15 residues. Germline values: CDR1 SEHNR, CDR2 FQNEAQ (reference sequence). V was cut by 0 bases and J by 4 bases, with 13 bases left in between. CDR3 nucleotide sequence: TGTGCCAGCAGCTTAGCGCTAGGCAGCGAGTACGAGCAGTACTTC. Translation gives CASSLALGSEYEQYF.

The chain joins TRBV5-4 to TRBJ2-3, with TRBD2 matching over 8 bases. The length of the CDR3 is 15 residues. The trim removed 2 bases at V and 4 bases at J, leaving 6 bases unmatched. The germline gives CDR1 SGHNT, CDR2 YYREEE (reference sequence). As DNA, the CDR3 is TGTGCCAGCAGCTTAAAAGCGCGGGGGGCAGATACGCAGTATTTT. Its translation: CASSLKARGADTQYF.

This clone was picked up many times. The J gene is TRBJ1-1, the V gene TRBV19, with D tentatively TRBD1 (5 bases). From germline, CDR1 is LNHDA and CDR2 SQIVND (reference sequence). The CDR3 has 14 residues. Trimming cost V 3 bases and J 1 base, with 9 bases left between them. The CDR3, as DNA: TGTGCCAGTAGTATGGGCAGGGAGAACACTGAAGCTTTCTTT. It encodes CASSMGRENTEAFF.

This clone was seen only once. The CDR3 DNA reads as TGTGCCAGTAGTATAGCGGGGCCTACCTACGAGCAGTACTTC. It codes for CASSIAGPTYEQYF. V usage is TRBV19 and J usage is TRBJ2-7; tentatively, D is TRBD1 or TRBD2 (5 bases each). Germline loops: CDR1 LNHDA, CDR2 SQIVND (reference sequence). This CDR3 contains 14 residues. Trimming left V 1 base short and J 2 bases short, with 9 bases between.

The CDR3 DNA is TGTGCCAGCAGCGGGCTTAGTGGCTACAACACTGAAGCTTTCTTT. Its translation is CASSGLSGYNTEAFF. This chain uses TRBV5-6 with TRBJ1-1, with unresolved D. The ends were cut back, 4 bases at V and 2 bases at J, with 15 bases in the middle. This CDR3 has 15 residues. Germline-derived CDR1 and CDR2 are SGHDT and YYEEEE.

The sample holds a few counts of this clone. V and J are TRBV6-1 and TRBJ1-5, with unresolved D. Germline assignment: CDR1 MNHNS and CDR2 SASEGT. Trimming pared 0 bases from V and 6 bases from J, leaving 6 bases between. The CDR3 sequence is 13 residues long. DNA for the CDR3: TGTGCCAGCAGTGAAGCCTGGGGTCAGCCCCAGCATTTT. As protein: CASSEAWGQPQHF.